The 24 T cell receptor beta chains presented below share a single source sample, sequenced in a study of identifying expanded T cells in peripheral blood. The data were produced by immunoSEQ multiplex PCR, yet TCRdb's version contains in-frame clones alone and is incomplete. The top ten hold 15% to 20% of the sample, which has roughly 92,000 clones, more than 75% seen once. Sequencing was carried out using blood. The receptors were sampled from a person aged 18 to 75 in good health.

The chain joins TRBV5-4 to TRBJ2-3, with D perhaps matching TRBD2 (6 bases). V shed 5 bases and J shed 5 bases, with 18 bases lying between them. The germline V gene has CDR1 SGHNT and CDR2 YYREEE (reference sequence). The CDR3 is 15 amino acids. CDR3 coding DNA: TGTGCCAGCAGTCCCCCCGGGACTTCGCGAGATACGCAGTATTTT. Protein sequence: CASSPPGTSRDTQYF. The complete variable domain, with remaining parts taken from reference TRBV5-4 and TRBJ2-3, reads ETGVTQSPTHLIKTRGQQVTLRCSSQSGHNTVSWYQQALGQGPQFIFQYYREEENGRGNFPPRFSGLQFPNYSSELNVNALELDDSALYLCASSPPGTSRDTQYFGPGTRLTVL.

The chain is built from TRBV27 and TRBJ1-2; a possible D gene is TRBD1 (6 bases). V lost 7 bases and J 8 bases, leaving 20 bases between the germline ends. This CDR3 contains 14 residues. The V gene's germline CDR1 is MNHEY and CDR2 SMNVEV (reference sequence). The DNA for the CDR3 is TGTGCCAGCAATTCCTTAGGGGGGCTGGGAGGCTACACCTTC. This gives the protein CASNSLGGLGGYTF.

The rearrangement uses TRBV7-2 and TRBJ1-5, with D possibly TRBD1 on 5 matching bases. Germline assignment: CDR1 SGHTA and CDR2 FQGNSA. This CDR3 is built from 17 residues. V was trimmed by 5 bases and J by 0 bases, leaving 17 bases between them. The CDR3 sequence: CASSRSRGPNSNQPQHF. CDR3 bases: TGTGCCAGCAGCCGTTCAAGGGGACCGAATAGCAATCAGCCCCAGCATTTT. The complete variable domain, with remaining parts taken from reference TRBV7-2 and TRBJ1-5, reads GAGVSQSPSNKVTEKGKDVELRCDPISGHTALYWYRQSLGQGLEFLIYFQGNSAPDKSGLPSDRFSAERTGGSVSTLTIQRTQQEDSAVYLCASSRSRGPNSNQPQHFGDGTRLSIL.

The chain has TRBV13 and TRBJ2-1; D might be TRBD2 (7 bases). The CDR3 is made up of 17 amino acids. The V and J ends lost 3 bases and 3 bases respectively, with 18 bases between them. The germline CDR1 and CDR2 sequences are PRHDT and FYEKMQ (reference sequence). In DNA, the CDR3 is TGTGCCAGCAGCTTCCACTTTGGAGGGGGGGTCTACAATGAGCAGTTCTTC. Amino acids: CASSFHFGGGVYNEQFF.

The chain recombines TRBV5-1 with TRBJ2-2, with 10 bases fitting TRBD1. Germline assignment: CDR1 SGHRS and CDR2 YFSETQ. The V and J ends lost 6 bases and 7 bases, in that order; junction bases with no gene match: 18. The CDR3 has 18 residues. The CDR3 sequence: CASKVSKTGGDLVGELFF. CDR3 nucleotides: TGCGCCAGCAAGGTCTCAAAGACAGGGGGCGACTTGGTCGGGGAGCTGTTTTTT.

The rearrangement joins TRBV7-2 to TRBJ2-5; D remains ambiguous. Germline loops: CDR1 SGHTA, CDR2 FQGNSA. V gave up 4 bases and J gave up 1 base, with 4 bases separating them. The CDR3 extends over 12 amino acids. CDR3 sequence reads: CASSSVQETQYF. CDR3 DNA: TGTGCCAGCAGCTCAGTCCAAGAGACCCAGTACTTC.

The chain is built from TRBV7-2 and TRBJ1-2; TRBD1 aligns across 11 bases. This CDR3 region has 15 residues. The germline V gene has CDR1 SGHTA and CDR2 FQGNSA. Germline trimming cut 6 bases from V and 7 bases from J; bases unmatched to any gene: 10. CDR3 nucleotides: TGTGCCAGCAGTCCTACGGGACAGGGGGTTTCTGGCTACACCTTC. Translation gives CASSPTGQGVSGYTF.

The CDR3 bases are TGCGCCAGCAGCCCATACCCAAGGGGGGCGAGTCAGCCCCAGCATTTT. It encodes CASSPYPRGASQPQHF. This chain joins TRBV4-1 and TRBJ1-5; TRBD1 is a possible D gene (6 bases). CDR1 MGHRA and CDR2 YSYEKL come from the germline V gene. Trimming removed 4 bases from V and 6 bases from J, with 19 bases in between. The CDR3 has 16 residues.

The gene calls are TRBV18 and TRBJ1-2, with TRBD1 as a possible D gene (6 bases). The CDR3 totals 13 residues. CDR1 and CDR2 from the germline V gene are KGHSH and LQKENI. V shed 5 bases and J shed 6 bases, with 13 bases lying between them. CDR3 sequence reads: CASSSIQGDGYTF. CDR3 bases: TGTGCCAGCTCATCAATACAGGGCGATGGCTACACCTTC.

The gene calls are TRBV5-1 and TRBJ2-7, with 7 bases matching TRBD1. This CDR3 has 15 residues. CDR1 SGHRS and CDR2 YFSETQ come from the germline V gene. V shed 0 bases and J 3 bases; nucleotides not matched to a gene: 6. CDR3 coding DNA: TGCGCCAGCAGCTTGGCCGGGACAGAGTACTACGAGCAGTACTTC. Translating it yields CASSLAGTEYYEQYF. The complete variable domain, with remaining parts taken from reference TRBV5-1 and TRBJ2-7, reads KAGVTQTPRYLIKTRGQQVTLSCSPISGHRSVSWYQQTPGQGLQFLFEYFSETQRNKGNFPGRFSGRQFSNSRSEMNVSTLELGDSALYLCASSLAGTEYYEQYFGPGTRLTVT.

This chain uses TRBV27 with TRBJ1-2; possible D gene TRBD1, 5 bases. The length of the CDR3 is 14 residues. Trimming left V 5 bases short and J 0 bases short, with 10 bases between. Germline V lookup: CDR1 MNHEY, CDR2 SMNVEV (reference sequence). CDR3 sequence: CASSPAGPNYGYTF. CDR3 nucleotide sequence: TGTGCCAGCAGTCCCGCGGGACCTAACTATGGCTACACCTTC.

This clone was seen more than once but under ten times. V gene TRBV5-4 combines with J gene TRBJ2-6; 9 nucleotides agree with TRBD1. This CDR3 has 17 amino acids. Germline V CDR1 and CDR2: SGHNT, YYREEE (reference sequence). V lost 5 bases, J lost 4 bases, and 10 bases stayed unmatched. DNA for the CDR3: TGTGCCAGCAGGAAGGGACAGGGATCGTTAGGGGCCAACGTCCTGACTTTC. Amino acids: CASRKGQGSLGANVLTF.

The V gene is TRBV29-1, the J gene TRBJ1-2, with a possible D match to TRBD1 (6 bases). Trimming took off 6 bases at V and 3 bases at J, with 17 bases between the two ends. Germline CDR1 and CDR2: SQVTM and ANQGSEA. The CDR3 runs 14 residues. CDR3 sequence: CSVPRGGGYYGYTF. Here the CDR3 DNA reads TGCAGCGTCCCCAGAGGGGGGGGATACTATGGCTACACCTTC.

The CDR3 DNA sequence: TGTGCCAGCAGTTCCTACAGGGGAGGAACCTACGAGCAGTACTTC. Residues: CASSSYRGGTYEQYF. V usage is TRBV27 and J usage is TRBJ2-7; the D gene is possibly TRBD1 (7 bases). The CDR3 spans 15 residues. Deletions cut 4 bases from V and 2 bases from J, with 15 bases between. Germline V gives CDR1 MNHEY, CDR2 SMNVEV (reference sequence).

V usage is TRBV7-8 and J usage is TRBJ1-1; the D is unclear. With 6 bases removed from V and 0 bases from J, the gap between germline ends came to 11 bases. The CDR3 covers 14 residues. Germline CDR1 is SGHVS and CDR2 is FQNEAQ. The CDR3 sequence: CASRPTIMNTEAFF. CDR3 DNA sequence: TGTGCCAGCAGACCGACCATCATGAACACTGAAGCTTTCTTT.

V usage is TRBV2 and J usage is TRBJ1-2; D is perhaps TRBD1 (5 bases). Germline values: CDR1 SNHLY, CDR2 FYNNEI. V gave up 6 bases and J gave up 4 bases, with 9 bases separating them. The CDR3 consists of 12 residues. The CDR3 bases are TGTGCCAGCAGGACAGATTTCTATGGCTACACCTTC. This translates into CASRTDFYGYTF.

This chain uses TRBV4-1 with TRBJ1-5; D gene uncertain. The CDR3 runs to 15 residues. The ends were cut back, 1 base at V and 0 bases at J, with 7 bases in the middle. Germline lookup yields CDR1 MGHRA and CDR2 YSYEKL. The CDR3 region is CASSQGSSSNQPQHF. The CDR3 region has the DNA TGCGCCAGCAGCCAAGGCTCCAGTAGCAATCAGCCCCAGCATTTT.

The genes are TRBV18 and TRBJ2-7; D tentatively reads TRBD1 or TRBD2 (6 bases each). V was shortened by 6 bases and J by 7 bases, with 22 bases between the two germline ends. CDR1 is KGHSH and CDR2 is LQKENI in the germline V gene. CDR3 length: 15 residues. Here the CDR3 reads CASSSESGATGEQYF. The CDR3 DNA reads TGTGCCAGCTCTTCTGAATCGGGGGCTACGGGAGAGCAGTACTTC.

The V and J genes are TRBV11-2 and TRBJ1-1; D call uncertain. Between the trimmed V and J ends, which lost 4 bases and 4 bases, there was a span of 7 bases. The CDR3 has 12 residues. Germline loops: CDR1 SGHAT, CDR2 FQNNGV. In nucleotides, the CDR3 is TGTGCCAGCAGCTCGCAGGTCACTGAAGCTTTCTTT. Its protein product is CASSSQVTEAFF.

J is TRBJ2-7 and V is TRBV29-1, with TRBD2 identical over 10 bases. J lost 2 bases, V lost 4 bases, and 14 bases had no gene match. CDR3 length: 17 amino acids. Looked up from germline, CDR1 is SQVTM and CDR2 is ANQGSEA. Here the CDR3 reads CSVGSWLAGVGTYEQYF. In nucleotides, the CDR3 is TGCAGCGTTGGATCCTGGCTAGCGGGGGTAGGCACCTACGAGCAGTACTTC.

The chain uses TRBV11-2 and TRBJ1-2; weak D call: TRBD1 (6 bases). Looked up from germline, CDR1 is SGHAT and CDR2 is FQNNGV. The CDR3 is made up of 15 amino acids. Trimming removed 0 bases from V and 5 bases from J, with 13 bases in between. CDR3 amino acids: CASSLDPRTAYGYTF. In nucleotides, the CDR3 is TGTGCCAGCAGCTTAGACCCCCGGACAGCTTATGGCTACACCTTC.

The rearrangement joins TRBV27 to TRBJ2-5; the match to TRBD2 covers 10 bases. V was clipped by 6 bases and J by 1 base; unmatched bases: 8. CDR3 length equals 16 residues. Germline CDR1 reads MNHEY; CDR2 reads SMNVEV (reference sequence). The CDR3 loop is CASRHQAGGLQETQYF. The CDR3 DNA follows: TGTGCCAGCAGACATCAAGCGGGGGGGCTCCAAGAGACCCAGTACTTC.

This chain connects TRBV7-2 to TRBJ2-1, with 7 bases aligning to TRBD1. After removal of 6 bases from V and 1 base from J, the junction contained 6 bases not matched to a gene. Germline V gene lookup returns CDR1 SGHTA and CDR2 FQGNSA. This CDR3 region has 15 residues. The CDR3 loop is CASSPGGSSYNEQFF. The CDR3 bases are TGTGCCAGCAGTCCAGGGGGTTCTTCCTACAATGAGCAGTTCTTC.

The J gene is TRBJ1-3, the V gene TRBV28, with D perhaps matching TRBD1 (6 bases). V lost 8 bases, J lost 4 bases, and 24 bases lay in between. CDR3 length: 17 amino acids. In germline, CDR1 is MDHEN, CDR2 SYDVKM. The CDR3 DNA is TGTGCCAGCTCGGGGAACCGGGCCCTAAGGGGGGGAAACACCATATATTTT. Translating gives CASSGNRALRGGNTIYF.